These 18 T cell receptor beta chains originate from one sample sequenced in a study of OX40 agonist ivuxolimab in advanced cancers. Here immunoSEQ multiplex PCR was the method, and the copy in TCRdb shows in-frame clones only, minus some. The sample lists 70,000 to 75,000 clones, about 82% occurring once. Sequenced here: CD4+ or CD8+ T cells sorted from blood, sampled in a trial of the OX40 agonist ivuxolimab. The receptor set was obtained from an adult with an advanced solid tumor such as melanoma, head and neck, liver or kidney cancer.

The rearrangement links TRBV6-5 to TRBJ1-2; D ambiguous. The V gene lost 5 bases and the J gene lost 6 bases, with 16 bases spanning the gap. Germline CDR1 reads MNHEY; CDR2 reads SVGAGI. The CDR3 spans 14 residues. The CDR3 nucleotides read TGTGCCAGCAGTCACCCGGGAGGTCCGAATGGCTACACCTTC. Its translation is CASSHPGGPNGYTF.

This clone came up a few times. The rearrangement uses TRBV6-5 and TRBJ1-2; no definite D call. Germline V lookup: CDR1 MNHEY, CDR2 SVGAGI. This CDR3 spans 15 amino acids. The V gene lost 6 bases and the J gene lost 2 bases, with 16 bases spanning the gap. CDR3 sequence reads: CASSLRTPPNYGYTF. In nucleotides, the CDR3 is TGTGCCAGCAGCCTCAGGACGCCACCAAACTATGGCTACACCTTC.

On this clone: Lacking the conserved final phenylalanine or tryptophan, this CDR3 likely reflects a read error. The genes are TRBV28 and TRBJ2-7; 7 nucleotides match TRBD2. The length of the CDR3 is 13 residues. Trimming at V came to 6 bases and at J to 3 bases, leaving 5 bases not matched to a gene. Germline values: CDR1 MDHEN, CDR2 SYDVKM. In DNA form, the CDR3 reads TGTGCCAGCAGGGGAGGGACCTACTACGAGCAGTACGCC. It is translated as CASRGGTYYEQYA.

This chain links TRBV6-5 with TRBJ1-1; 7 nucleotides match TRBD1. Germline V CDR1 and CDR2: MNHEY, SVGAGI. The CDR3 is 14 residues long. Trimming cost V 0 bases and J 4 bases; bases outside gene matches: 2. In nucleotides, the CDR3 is TGTGCCAGCAGTTACTCAGGGGGCGGCACTGAAGCTTTCTTT. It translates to CASSYSGGGTEAFF.

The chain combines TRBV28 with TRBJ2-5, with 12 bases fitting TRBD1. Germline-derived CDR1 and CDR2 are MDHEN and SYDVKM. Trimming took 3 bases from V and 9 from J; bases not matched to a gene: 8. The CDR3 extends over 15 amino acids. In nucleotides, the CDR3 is TGTGCCAGCAGTTTCCGGGGACAGGGGGCATCGTCCCAGTACTTC. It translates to CASSFRGQGASSQYF.

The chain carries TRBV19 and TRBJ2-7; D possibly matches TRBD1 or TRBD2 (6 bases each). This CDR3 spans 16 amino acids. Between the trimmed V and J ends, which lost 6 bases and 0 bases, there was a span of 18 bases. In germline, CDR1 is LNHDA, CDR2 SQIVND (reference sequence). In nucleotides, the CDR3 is TGTGCCAGTAGGCCCGTTTTGGAGGGGGGCTCCTACGAGCAGTACGTC. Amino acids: CASRPVLEGGSYEQYV.

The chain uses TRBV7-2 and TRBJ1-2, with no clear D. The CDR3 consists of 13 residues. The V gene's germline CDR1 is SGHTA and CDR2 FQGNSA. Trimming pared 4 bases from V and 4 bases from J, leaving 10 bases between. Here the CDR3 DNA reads TGTGCCAGCAGCTGGCCTCCCCTCTATGGCTACACCTTC. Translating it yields CASSWPPLYGYTF.

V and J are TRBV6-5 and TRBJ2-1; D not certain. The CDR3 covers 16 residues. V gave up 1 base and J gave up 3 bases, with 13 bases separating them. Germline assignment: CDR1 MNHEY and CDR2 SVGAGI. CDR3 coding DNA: TGTGCCAGCAGTTACTTGGCCGGAAAAAGCTACAATGAGCAGTTCTTC. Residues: CASSYLAGKSYNEQFF.

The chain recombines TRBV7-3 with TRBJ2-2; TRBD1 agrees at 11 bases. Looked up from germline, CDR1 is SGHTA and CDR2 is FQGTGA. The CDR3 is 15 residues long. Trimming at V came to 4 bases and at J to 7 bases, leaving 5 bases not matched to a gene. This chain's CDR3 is CASSSKGQGDGELFF. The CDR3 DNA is TGTGCCAGCAGCTCGAAGGGACAGGGGGACGGGGAGCTGTTTTTT.

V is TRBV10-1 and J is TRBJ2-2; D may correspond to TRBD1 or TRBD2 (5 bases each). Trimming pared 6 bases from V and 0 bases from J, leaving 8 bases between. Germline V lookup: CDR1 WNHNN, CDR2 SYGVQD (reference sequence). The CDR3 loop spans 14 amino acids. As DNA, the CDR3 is TGCGCCAGCAGAGGGACGGCGAACACCGGGGAGCTGTTTTTT. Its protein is CASRGTANTGELFF.

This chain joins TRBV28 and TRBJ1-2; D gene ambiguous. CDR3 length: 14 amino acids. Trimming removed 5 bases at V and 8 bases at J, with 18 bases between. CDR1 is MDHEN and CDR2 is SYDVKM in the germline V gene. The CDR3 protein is CASSPSTLARGYTF. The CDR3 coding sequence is TGTGCCAGCAGTCCATCCACTTTGGCTAGAGGCTACACCTTC.

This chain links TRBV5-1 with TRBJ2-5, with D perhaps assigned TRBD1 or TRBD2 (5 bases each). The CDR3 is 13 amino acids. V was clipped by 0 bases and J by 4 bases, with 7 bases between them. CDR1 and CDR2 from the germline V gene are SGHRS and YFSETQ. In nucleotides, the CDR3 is TGCGCCAGCAGCTTGGTCGGGGCAGAGACCCAGTACTTC. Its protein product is CASSLVGAETQYF.

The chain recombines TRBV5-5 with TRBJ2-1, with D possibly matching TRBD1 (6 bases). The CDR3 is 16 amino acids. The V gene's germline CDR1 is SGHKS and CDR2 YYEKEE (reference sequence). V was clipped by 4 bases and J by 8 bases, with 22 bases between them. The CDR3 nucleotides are TGTGCCAGCAGCCCTACCGGACATGGACAGATGGATGAGCAGTTCTTC. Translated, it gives CASSPTGHGQMDEQFF.

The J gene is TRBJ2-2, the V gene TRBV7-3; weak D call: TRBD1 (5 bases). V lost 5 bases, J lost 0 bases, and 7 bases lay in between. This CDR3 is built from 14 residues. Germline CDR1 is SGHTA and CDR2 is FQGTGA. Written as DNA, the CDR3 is TGTGCCAGCAGCCCGACAGCGAACACCGGGGAGCTGTTTTTT. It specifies CASSPTANTGELFF. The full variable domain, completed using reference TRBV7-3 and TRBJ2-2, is GAGVSQTPSNKVTEKGKYVELRCDPISGHTALYWYRQSLGQGPEFLIYFQGTGAADDSGLPNDRFFAVRPEGSVSTLKIQRTERGDSAVYLCASSPTANTGELFFGEGSRLTVL.

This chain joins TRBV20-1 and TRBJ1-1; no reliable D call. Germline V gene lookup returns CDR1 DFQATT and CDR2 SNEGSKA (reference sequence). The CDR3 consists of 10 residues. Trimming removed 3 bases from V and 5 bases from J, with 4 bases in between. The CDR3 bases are TGCAGTGCTAGTAAGACTGAAGCTTTCTTT. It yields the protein CSASKTEAFF.

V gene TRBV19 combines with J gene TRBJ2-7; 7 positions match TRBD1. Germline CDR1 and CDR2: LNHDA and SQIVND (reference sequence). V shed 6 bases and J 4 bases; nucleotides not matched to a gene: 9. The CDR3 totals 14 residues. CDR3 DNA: TGTGCCAGTAGCCCCGGGACAGCCGGATACGAGCAGTACTTC. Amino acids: CASSPGTAGYEQYF.

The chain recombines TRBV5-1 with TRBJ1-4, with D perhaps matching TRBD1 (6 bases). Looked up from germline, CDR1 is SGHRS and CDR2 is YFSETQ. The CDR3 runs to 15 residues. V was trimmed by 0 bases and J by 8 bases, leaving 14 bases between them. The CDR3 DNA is TGCGCCAGCAGCTTGGCACAGGGAAAGGGGGAAAAACTGTTTTTT. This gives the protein CASSLAQGKGEKLFF.

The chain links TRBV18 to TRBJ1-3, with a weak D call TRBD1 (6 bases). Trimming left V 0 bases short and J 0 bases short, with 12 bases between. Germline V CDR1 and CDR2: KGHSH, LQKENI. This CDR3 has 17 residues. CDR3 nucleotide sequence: TGTGCCAGCTCACCACCGGGGGGCCCTACCTCTGGAAACACCATATATTTT. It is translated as CASSPPGGPTSGNTIYF.